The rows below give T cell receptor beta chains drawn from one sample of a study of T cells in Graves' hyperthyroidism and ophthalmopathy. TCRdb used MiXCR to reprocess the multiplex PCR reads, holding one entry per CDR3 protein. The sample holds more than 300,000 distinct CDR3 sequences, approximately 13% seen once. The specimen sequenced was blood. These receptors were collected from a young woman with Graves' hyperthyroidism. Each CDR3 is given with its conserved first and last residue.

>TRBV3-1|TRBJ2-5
CASSKPGVETQYF
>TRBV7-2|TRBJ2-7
CASSPALGWLAANYEQYF
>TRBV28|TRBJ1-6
CASSLLEGDSPLHF
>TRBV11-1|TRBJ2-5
CASSRSGRLVETQYF
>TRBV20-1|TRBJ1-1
CSAPDPANTEAFF
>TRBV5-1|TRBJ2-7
CASSFSGASLEQYF
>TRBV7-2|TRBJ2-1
CASSLSNLGTGGFEQFF
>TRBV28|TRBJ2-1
CASSLTSGRGRNEQFF
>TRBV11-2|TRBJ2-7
CASSSWREGLGEQYF
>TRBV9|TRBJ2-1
CASSGPSGLPTMYNEQFF
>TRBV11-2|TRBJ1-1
CASSFAGSLGSTEAFF
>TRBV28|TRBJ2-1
CASTPGLGNEQLF
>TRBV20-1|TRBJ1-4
CSATRDEHFATNEKLFF
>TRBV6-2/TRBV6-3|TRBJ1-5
CASSKDISNQPQHF
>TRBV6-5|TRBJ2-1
CASSSTTPSSYNEQFF
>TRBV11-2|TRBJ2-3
CASSLDGAGGTQYF
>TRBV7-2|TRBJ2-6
CASSRDAARGGANVLAF
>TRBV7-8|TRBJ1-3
CASSLALGGNTIYF
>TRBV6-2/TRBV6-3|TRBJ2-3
CASSLELPSRGGTDTQYF
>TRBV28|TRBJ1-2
CASGTGYYGYTF
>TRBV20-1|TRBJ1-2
CSARESAGYTF
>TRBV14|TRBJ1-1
CASSQGGQGSTEAFF
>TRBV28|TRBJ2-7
CASSFGGTAYEQYF
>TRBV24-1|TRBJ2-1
CATSDLGTSGRRSEQFF
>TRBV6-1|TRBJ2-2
CASSDRNKYTGELFF
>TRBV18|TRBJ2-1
CASSARSASSYNEQFF
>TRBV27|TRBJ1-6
CASSSNYNSPLHF
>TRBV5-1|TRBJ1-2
CASSLGSAVSYTF
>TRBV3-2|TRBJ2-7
CASIQVVTRQYF
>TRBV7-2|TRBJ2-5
CASSLELGYQETQYF
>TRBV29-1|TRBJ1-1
CSVDSGENTEAFF
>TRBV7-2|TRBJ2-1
CASSLGAGVLNEQFF
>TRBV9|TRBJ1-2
CASSVDGQLIGDYTF
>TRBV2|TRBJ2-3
CASSEGLAGAGDTQYF
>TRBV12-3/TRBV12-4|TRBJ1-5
CASRYRELEPQHF
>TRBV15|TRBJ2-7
CATSRDHRPSGVYEQYF
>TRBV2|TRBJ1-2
CASSSTKLAHGYTF
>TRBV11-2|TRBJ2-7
CASSQIQGGEQYF
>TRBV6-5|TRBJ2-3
CASSYKADSTDTQYF
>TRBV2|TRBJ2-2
CASKIQGATGELFF
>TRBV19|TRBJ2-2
CATDRTGLNGELFF
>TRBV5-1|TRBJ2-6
CASSYQGLPAGANVLTF
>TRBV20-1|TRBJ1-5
CSARDVEQPQHF
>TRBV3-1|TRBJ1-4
CASSRSLSSNEKLFF
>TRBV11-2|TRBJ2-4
CASSLGGVGEYIQYF
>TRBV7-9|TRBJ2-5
CASSFRRKETQYF
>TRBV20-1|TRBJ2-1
CSARERDSYNEQFF
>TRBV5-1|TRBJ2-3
CASSSGWETTDTQYF
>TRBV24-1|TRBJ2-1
CATSEGEYYNEQFF
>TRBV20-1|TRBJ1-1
CSTGVGGNEAFF
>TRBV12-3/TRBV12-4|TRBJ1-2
CASNPTGGGYTF
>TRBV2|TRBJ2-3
CASRIGTLGSTDTQYF
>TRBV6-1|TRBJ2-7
CASSEYLGRVPYEQYF
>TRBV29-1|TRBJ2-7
CSVVAQTYEQYF
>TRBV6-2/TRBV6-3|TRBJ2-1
CASSLGHEQFF
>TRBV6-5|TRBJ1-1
CASSYSTSVNTEAFF
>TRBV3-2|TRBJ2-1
CASSQFGRRPNNEQFF
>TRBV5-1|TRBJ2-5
CASSLESAGGWGETQYF
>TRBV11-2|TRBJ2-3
CASSPPEVKPQYF
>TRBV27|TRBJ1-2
CASSPPGQGIVGYTF